Listed below are T cell receptor beta chains from one sample, sequenced in a study of control samples from healthy donors and cancer patients. Profiling relied on immunoSEQ multiplex PCR, and the TCRdb table lists in-frame clones only, not all of them. The table records 150,000 to 180,000 clones, roughly 94% of them present only once. The sequenced sample consisted of blood. Source of these receptors: a man in his forties or fifties in good health. CDR3s include the opening cysteine and the closing phenylalanine or tryptophan. A D gene is named only where the DNA matches it firmly. Not every row has a clone size; where given, it reads once, few, many or a size class.

V	D	J	size	CDR3	DNA
TRBV3-1/TRBV3-2	TRBD2	TRBJ2-3	-	CASSHSLAGGADTQYF	TGTGCCAGCAGCCATAGTCTAGCGGGGGGGGCGGATACGCAGTATTTT
TRBV19	-	TRBJ1-2	-	CASSPESRLSNYGYTF	TGTGCCAGTAGTCCAGAAAGTCGGTTATCTAACTATGGCTACACCTTC
TRBV2	-	TRBJ1-5	-	CASSARGNQPQHF	TGTGCCAGCAGTGCCCGGGGCAATCAGCCCCAGCATTTT
TRBV29-1	TRBD2	TRBJ2-5	-	CSVEDPPGGGETQYF	TGCAGCGTTGAAGATCCCCCGGGGGGGGGAGAGACCCAGTACTTC
TRBV10-3	-	TRBJ1-5	-	CAISLDSNQPQHF	TGTGCCATCAGCTTAGATAGCAATCAGCCCCAGCATTTT
TRBV27	-	TRBJ1-2	-	CASSPQVGGNYGYTF	TGTGCCAGCAGCCCCCAGGTGGGGGGGAACTATGGCTACACCTTC
TRBV7-8	-	TRBJ2-6	-	CASSLATASSGANVLTF	TGTGCCAGCAGCCTCGCGACGGCTAGCTCTGGGGCCAACGTCCTGACTTTC
TRBV9	TRBD1	TRBJ2-7	-	CASSVAGGPGYEQYF	TGTGCCAGCAGCGTTGCAGGGGGCCCTGGCTACGAGCAGTACTTC
TRBV2	TRBD1	TRBJ1-5	-	CASSDYRGPNQPQHF	TGTGCCAGCAGCGATTACAGGGGGCCGAATCAGCCCCAGCATTTT
TRBV4-1	-	TRBJ1-2	-	CASSHVGGAELYGYTF	TGCGCCAGCAGCCATGTAGGCGGGGCCGAACTCTATGGCTACACCTTC
TRBV24-1	-	TRBJ2-5	-	CATSDPSQGETQYF	TGTGCCACCAGTGACCCCAGTCAGGGAGAGACCCAGTACTTC
TRBV11-2	-	TRBJ2-2	-	CASSLEPPQVGELFF	TGTGCCAGCAGCTTAGAACCCCCTCAGGTCGGGGAGCTGTTTTTT
TRBV12-3/TRBV12-4	-	TRBJ1-1	once	CASSFSRNTEAFF	TGTGCCAGCAGTTTTTCCCGGAACACTGAAGCTTTCTTT
TRBV4-3	TRBD2	TRBJ2-3	-	CASSQEGGSGGTDTQYF	TGCGCCAGCAGCCAAGAAGGGGGAAGCGGGGGAACAGATACGCAGTATTTT